The clone carrying this T cell receptor beta chain was seen a handful of times. No antigen is known for it. These data come from a study of regulatory T cells in long-lasting Graves disease. Time point described: persistent/refractory GD, antithyroid drugs over 5 years with positive TRAb. Scientists built the TCR library using RNA that was extracted from PBMCs. Study-wide results and limits: Those with persistent disease had in common more public clonotypes (2,741) than new patients (966). The study examined only peripheral blood, not thyroid tissue.

TCR beta libraries were built with iRepertoire HTBI primers and Arm-PCR of CDR3 regions. TCRdb re-called the multiplex PCR reads through MiXCR, storing one row per CDR3 protein. The sample has under 500,000 distinct CDR3 sequences, more than 20% seen once; the top ten hold under 25%. This receptor was taken from a female donor with Graves disease. Sequenced material: peripheral blood mononuclear cells (PBMCs), taken when the disease was refractory, from a patient treated with antithyroid drugs.

CDR3 DNA: TGTGCCAGCAGCTCCTCCCTAGCGGGAGGCACAGATACGCAGTATTTT. As protein: CASSSSLAGGTDTQYF. The chain has TRBV7-3 and TRBJ2-3; 10 bases map to TRBD2. CDR1 and CDR2 from the germline V gene are SGHTA and FQGTGA. The CDR3 contains 16 residues. The V segment lost 4 bases and the J segment 1 base; nucleotides outside the gene matches: 5.